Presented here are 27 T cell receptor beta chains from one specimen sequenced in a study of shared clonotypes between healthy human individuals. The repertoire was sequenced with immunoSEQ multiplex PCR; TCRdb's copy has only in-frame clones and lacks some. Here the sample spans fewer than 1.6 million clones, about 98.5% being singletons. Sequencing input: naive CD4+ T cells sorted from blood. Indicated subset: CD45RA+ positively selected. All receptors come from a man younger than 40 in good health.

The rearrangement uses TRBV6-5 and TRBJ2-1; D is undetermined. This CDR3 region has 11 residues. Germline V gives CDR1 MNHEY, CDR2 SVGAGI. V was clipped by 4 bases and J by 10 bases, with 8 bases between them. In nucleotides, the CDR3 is TGTGCCAGCAGTTCCTTGGGGGAGCAGTTCTTC. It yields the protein CASSSLGEQFF.

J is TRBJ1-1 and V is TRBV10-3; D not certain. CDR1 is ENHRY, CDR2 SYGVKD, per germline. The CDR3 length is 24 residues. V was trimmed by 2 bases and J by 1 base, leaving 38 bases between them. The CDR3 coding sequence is TGTGCCATCAGTGAGGGTCGGTGGGCCATCAACAAGTCCCAACAAAGCCCCGCGAACACTGAAGCTTTCTTT. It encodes CAISEGRWAINKSQQSPANTEAFF.

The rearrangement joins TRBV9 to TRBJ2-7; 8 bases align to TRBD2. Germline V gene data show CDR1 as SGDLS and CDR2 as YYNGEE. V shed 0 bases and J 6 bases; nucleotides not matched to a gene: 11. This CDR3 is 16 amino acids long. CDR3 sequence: CASSVDPSGRTSEQYF. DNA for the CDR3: TGTGCCAGCAGCGTAGATCCTAGCGGGCGGACTAGCGAGCAGTACTTC.

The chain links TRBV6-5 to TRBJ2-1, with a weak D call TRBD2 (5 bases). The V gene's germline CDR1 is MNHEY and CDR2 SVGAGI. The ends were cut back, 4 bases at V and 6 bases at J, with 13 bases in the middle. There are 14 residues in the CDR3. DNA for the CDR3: TGTGCCAGCAGTTCCCGGGATGTTGGCAATGAGCAGTTCTTC. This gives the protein CASSSRDVGNEQFF.

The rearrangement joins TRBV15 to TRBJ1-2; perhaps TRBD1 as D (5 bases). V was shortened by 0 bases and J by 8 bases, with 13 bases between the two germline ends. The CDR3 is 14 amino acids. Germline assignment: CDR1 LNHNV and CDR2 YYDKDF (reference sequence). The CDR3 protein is CATSRDPGVWGYTF. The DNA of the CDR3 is TGTGCCACCAGCAGAGATCCGGGGGTTTGGGGCTACACCTTC.

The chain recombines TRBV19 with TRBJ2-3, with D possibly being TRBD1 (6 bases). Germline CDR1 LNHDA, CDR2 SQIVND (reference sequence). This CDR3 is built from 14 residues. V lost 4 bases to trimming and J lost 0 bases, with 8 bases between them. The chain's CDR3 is CASSKGHSTDTQYF. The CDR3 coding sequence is TGTGCCAGTAGTAAGGGACACAGCACAGATACGCAGTATTTT.

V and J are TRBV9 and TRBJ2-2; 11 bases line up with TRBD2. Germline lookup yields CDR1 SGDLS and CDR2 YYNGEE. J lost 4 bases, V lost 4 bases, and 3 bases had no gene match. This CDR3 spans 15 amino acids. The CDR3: CASSLTSGSTGELFF. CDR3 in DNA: TGTGCCAGCAGCCTTACTAGCGGGAGCACCGGGGAGCTGTTTTTT.

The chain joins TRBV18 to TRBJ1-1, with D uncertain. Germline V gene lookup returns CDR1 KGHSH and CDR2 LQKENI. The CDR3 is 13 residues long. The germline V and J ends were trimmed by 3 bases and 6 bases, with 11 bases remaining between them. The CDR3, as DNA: TGTGCCAGCTCACCCATCGAGGGAGCTGAAGCTTTCTTT. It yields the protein CASSPIEGAEAFF.

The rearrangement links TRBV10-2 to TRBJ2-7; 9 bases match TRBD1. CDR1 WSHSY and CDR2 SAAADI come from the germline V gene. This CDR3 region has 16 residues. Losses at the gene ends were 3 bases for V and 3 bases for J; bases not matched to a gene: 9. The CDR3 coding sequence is TGCGCCAGCAGTGATGGACAGGGGAGGCCAATCTACGAGCAGTACTTC. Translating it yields CASSDGQGRPIYEQYF.

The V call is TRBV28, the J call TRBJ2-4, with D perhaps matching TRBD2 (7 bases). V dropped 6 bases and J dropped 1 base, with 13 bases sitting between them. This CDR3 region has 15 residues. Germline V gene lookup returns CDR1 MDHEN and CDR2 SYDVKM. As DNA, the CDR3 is TGTGCCAGCAGACCAGGGGAGGGGGCCAAAAACATTCAGTACTTC. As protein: CASRPGEGAKNIQYF.

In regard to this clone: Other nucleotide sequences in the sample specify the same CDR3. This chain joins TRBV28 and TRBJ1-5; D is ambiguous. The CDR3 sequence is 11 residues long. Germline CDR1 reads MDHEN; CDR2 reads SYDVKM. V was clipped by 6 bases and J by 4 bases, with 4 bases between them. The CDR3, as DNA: TGTGCCAGCAGAGGGAATCAGCCCCAGCATTTT. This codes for CASRGNQPQHF.

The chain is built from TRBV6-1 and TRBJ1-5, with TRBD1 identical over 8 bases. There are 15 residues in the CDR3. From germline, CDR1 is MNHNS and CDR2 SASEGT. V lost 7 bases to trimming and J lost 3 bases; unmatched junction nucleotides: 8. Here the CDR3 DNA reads TGTGCCAGCAATAGCGGGGGACAGGTCAATCAGCCCCAGCATTTT. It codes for CASNSGGQVNQPQHF.

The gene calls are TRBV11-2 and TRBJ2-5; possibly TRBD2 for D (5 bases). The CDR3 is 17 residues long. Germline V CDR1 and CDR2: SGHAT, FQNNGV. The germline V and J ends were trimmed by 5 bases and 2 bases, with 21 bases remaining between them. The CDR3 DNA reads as TGTGCCAGCAGCCCTAGGAGCCCAACTAGACCTCAAGAGACCCAGTACTTC. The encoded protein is CASSPRSPTRPQETQYF.

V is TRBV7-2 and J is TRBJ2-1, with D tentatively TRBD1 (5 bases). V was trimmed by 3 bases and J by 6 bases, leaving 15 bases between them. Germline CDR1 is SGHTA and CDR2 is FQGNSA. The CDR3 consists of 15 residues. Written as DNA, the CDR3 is TGTGCCAGCAGCTTCCGGGCAGGGCGACGCAATGAGCAGTTCTTC. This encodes CASSFRAGRRNEQFF.

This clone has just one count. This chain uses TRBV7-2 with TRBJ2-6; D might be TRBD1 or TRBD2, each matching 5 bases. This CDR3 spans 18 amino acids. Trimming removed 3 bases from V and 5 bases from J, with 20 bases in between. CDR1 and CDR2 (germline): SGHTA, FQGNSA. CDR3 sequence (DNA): TGTGCCAGCAGCTTTTCAACTATGAGGGGCGCATGGGCCAACGTCCTGACTTTC. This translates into CASSFSTMRGAWANVLTF.

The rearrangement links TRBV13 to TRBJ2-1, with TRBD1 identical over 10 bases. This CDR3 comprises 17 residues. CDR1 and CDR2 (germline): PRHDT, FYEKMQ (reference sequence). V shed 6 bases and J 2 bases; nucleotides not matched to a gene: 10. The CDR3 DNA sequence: TGTGCCAGCAGTTCCCGACAGGGGGCCCTAACCTACAATGAGCAGTTCTTC. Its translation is CASSSRQGALTYNEQFF.

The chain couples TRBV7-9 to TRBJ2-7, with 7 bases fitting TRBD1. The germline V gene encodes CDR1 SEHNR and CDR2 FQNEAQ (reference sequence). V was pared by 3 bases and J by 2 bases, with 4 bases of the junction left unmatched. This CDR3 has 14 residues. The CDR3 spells CASSFQDRTYEQYF. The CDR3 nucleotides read TGTGCCAGCAGCTTTCAGGACAGGACCTACGAGCAGTACTTC.

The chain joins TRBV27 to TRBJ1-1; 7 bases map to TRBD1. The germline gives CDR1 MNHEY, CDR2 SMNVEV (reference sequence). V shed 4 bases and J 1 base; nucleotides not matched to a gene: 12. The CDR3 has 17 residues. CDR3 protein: CASSSETRGRKNTEAFF. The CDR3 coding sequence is TGTGCCAGCAGTTCGGAGACGAGGGGGCGGAAGAACACTGAAGCTTTCTTT.

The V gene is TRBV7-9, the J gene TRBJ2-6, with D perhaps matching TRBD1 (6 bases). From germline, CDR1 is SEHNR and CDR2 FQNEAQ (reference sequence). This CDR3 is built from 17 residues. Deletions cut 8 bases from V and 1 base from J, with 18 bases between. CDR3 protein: CASYPTGTISGANVLTF. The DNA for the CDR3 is TGTGCCAGCTACCCTACCGGGACAATATCTGGGGCCAACGTCCTGACTTTC.

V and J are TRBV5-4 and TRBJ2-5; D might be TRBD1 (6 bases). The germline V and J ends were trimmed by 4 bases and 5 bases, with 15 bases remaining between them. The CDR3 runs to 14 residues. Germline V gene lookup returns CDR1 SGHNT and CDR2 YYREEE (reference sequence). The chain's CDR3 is CASSHETGWETQYF. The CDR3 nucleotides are TGTGCCAGCAGCCACGAGACAGGCTGGGAGACCCAGTACTTC.

The CDR3 DNA reads as TGCAGCGTTGAAGTAGGACAGGTAATCACAGATACGCAGTATTTT. Its protein product is CSVEVGQVITDTQYF. The J gene is TRBJ2-3, the V gene TRBV29-1, with 7 bases aligning to TRBD1. J lost 2 bases, V lost 1 base, and 6 bases had no gene match. Germline-derived CDR1 and CDR2 are SQVTM and ANQGSEA. The CDR3 runs 15 residues.

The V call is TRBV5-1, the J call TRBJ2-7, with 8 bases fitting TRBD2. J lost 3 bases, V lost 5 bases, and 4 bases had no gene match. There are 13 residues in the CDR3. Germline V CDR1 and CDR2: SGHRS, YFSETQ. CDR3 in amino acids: CASSQRELYEQYF. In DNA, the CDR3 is TGCGCCAGCAGTCAGCGGGAGCTCTACGAGCAGTACTTC.

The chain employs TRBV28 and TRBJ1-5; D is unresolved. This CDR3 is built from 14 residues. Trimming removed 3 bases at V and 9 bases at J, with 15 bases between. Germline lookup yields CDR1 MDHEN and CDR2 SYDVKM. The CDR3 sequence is CASSLSENRRPQHF. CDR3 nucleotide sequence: TGTGCCAGCAGTTTGTCGGAAAATCGGCGGCCCCAGCATTTT.

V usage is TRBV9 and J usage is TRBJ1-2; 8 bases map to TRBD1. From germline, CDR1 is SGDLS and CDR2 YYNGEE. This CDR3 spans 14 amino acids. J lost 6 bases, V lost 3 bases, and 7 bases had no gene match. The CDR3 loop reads CASSARAGGNGYTF. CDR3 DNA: TGTGCCAGCAGCGCAAGGGCAGGGGGCAATGGCTACACCTTC. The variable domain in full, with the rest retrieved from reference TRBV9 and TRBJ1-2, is DSGVTQTPKHLITATGQRVTLRCSPRSGDLSVYWYQQSLDQGLQFLIQYYNGEERAKGNILERFSAQQFPDLHSELNLSSLELGDSALYFCASSARAGGNGYTFGSGTRLTVV.

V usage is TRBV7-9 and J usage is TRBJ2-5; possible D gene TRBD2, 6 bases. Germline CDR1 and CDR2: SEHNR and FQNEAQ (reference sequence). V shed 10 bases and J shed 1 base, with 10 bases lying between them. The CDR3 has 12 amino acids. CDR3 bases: TGTGCCATAGGAGGGACCCAAGAGACCCAGTACTTC. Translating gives CAIGGTQETQYF.

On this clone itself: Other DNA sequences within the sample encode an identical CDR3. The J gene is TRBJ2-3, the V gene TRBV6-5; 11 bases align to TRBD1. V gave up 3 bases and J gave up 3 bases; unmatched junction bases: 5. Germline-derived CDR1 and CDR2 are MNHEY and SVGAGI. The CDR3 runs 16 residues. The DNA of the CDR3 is TGTGCCAGCAGTTATCTTGGACAGGGGGCAACAGATACGCAGTATTTT. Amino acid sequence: CASSYLGQGATDTQYF.

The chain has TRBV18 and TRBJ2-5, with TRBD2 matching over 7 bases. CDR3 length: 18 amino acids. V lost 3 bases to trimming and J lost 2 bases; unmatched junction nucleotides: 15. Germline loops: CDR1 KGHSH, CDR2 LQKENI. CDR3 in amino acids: CASSPPLAGALNQETQYF. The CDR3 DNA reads TGTGCCAGCTCACCCCCCCTGGCGGGAGCCCTTAATCAAGAGACCCAGTACTTC.